Listed below are T cell receptor beta chains from one sample, sequenced in a study of cytomegalovirus exposure and HLA in healthy donors. Clones were sequenced by immunoSEQ multiplex PCR, and TCRdb holds only the in-frame ones, with some missing. The sample includes around 170,000 clones, 80% to 85% of them seen just once. The sample comprised PBMCs. All receptors come from a woman younger than 35 in good health and CMV-seronegative. CDR3s include the opening cysteine and the closing phenylalanine or tryptophan. The D gene is left open where the match is weak.

CAWSFLRDQPQHF,TRBJ1-5,-,TRBV30
CASSDVAGAGVQAFF,TRBJ1-1,-,TRBV6-4
CASSVLAGLGEQFF,TRBJ2-1,TRBD2,TRBV9
CASSPGQTYNQPQHF,TRBJ1-5,TRBD1,TRBV18
CASSFTSVEQYF,TRBJ2-7,TRBD2,TRBV7-9
CASRGTGETQYF,TRBJ2-5,TRBD1,TRBV6-1
CASSLGAGGYNEQFF,TRBJ2-1,TRBD1,TRBV5-4
CASTPGLAAEQYF,TRBJ2-7,TRBD2,TRBV30
CASSLPPFGGYTF,TRBJ1-2,-,TRBV28
CASSRSGGARLETQYF,TRBJ2-5,TRBD2,TRBV27
CASSSGLAGTDTQYF,TRBJ2-3,TRBD2,TRBV7-2
CSVTGISSYEQYF,-,-,TRBV29-1
CASSLGDRVGAFF,TRBJ1-1,TRBD1,TRBV11-2
CASTSRGRSSYEQYF,TRBJ2-7,-,TRBV6-6
CASSLARGRGETQYF,TRBJ2-5,TRBD2,TRBV5-6
CASSEFAGVNYGYTF,TRBJ1-2,-,TRBV6-1
CASSFTGGPGNEQFF,TRBJ2-1,TRBD2,TRBV7-6
CASSDGTDTQYF,TRBJ2-3,-,TRBV25-1
CASSPLDRETGYTF,TRBJ1-2,TRBD1,TRBV27
CASSDREDEQFF,TRBJ2-1,-,TRBV18
CASSPGAGEGTEAFF,TRBJ1-1,-,TRBV5-1
CASSLVGLGTYEQYF,TRBJ2-7,TRBD2,TRBV7-2
CASSRGDSSYNEQFF,TRBJ2-1,-,TRBV27
CASSEWRNEQFF,TRBJ2-1,-,TRBV2
CASSYSGAGGANVLTF,TRBJ2-6,-,TRBV6-5
CASSEVVAGWETQYF,TRBJ2-5,-,TRBV2
CASRETAGRAFF,TRBJ1-1,-,TRBV6-5
CASSYGTGPVNTEAFF,TRBJ1-1,TRBD1,TRBV6-5
CASSLNQGNTEAFF,TRBJ1-1,-,TRBV27
CASNLPGQTNYGYTF,TRBJ1-2,TRBD1,TRBV5-4
CASSLSWTGGSYEQYF,-,TRBD1,TRBV5-1
CASSLRGLAGAGANVLTF,TRBJ2-6,TRBD2,TRBV5-5
CASSIGLASPDTQYF,TRBJ2-3,TRBD2,TRBV19
CASSPGLTYEQYF,TRBJ2-7,-,TRBV19
CSAYRVHEQFF,TRBJ2-1,-,TRBV20-1
CASRQQGYSNQPQHF,TRBJ1-5,TRBD1,TRBV28
CAGTEDFGSYEQYF,TRBJ2-7,-,TRBV30
CASSVTGTSGSEQYF,TRBJ2-7,TRBD2,TRBV9
CASSDRVGNEKLFF,TRBJ1-4,TRBD1,TRBV7-9